Included here is one T cell receptor beta chain sequence, with context. Its cognate antigen is unknown. The data are from a study of shared clonotypes between healthy human individuals. On the study more broadly: The cohort had two women and three men, ages 18 to 49. Findings and caveats of the study: In contrast to clonotypes shared by all four donors, non-shared clonotypes had lower generation probabilities. Larger estimated richness was generally recorded for naive subsets relative to memory subsets.

Repertoires were generated with immunoSEQ multiplex PCR, while TCRdb's copy carries only in-frame clones and drops some. The sample records over 2 million clones, around 92% being singletons. Germline values: CDR1 SGHVS, CDR2 FQNEAQ. V was trimmed by 3 bases and J by 9 bases, leaving 20 bases between them. This CDR3 region has 15 residues. The chain carries TRBV7-8 and TRBJ2-5; TRBD2 might be the D (6 bases). The sequenced sample consisted of naive CD4+ T cells from PBMCs. The sample's subset: CD45RA+ positively selected. This receptor was identified in a man between 18 and 35 years old in good health. Some clones in this sample may be carry-over from other donors' samples. The CDR3 DNA follows: TGTGCCAGCAGCTTGCCGGGACTCGGATCTGCGGCCCAGTACTTC. Residues: CASSLPGLGSAAQYF.